Listed here is a single T cell receptor (beta chain). This sample was included in a study of T cell responses to AZD1222 COVID-19 vaccine. TCRdb's copy holds only in-frame clones and misses some; the assay was immunoSEQ multiplex PCR. The sample consists of around 140,000 clones, roughly nine tenths of them appearing once. Sequencing used peripheral blood, obtained on day 0 of AZD1222 vaccination. The source is an adult in good health.

In DNA, the CDR3 is TGTGCCAGCAGCGTAGGGACCCTGGGCACTGAAGCTTTCTTT. Translating gives CASSVGTLGTEAFF. V and J are TRBV9 and TRBJ1-1, with D hard to call. The V and J ends lost 0 bases and 4 bases respectively, with 10 bases between them. Germline CDR1 is SGDLS and CDR2 is YYNGEE. The CDR3 runs to 14 residues.